In this sample, the clone carrying this TCR beta chain turned up a few times. Germline loops: CDR1 SGHTA, CDR2 FQGNSA. There are 13 residues in the CDR3. The V gene end was trimmed by 1 base and the J gene end by 10 bases; junction bases not matched to a gene: 7. The repertoire was sequenced with immunoSEQ multiplex PCR; TCRdb's copy has only in-frame clones and lacks some. The data show about 220,000 clones, 75% to 85% seen once. These data belong to a study of blood T cell repertoires in COVID-19. Study summary: T cells, B-cell-depleted T cells, or PBMCs supplied cDNA or gDNA.

This clonotype was obtained from a woman aged 70-85 years with COVID-19, enrolled during active disease. Sequenced material: peripheral blood. The chain carries TRBV7-2 and TRBJ2-7, with 7 bases aligning to TRBD2. The CDR3 region is CASSLVGGSFQYF. CDR3 in DNA: TGTGCCAGCAGCTTAGTGGGCGGGAGTTTTCAGTACTTC.